The clone carrying this T cell receptor (beta chain) occurred a few times. Its target is not known. The sample comes from a study of a mutant IDH1 vaccine in newly diagnosed glioma. Clones were read by immunoSEQ multiplex PCR, and TCRdb kept only the in-frame ones, dropping some. The sample includes roughly 60,000 clones, about four fifths of them seen just once. Whole-study results and caveats: A vaccine-induced immune response developed in 93.3% of the patients.

As to time point: week 11, during vaccination. All doses held 300 ug of mutant IDH1 20-mer peptide, with topical imiquimod. V lost 3 bases and J lost 3, with 9 bases in between. Per germline, CDR1 LNHDA and CDR2 SQIVND (reference sequence). This CDR3 has 14 residues. The genes are TRBV19 and TRBJ1-5; D unresolved. Source: PBMCs, taken from a glioma patient whose treatment included an IDH1 peptide vaccine. This receptor was identified in a man under 40 with glioma. DNA of the CDR3: TGTGCCAGTAGTATTGGGTCTTACAATCAGCCCCAGCATTTT. Its translation: CASSIGSYNQPQHF.